This is a list of T cell receptor beta chains from one sample in a study of PD-L1 blockade in urothelial cancer. Method: immunoSEQ multiplex PCR; TCRdb's copy keeps in-frame clones and lacks some. The sample contains tens of thousands of clones, approximately 86% of which appear only once. The sequencing used PBMCs, collected around atezolizumab (anti-PD-L1) treatment. The receptor set was obtained from a man aged 55 to 70 with urothelial cancer. Each CDR3 is given with its conserved first and last residue. The D gene is left open where the match is weak. A clone size is listed for some rows: how often the clone was seen (once, few, many), or a class if it is expanded.

>TRBJ2-2|.|.|TRBV12-5
CASGLETALTGELFF
TGTGCTAGTGGTTTGGAGACAGCACTCACCGGGGAGCTGTTTTTT
>TRBJ2-7|TRBD2|.|TRBV11-3
CASSSGGGDEQYF
TGTGCCAGCAGCTCGGGGGGGGGTGACGAGCAGTACTTC
>TRBJ2-4|TRBD1|few|TRBV4-1
CASSQEGTGGIWAKNIQYF
TGCGCCAGCAGCCAAGAGGGGACAGGGGGTATATGGGCCAAAAACATTCAGTACTTC
>TRBJ1-3|.|.|TRBV4-2
CASSQDSGSGSGNTIYF
TGTGCCAGCAGCCAGGACAGTGGGTCGGGCTCTGGAAACACCATATATTTT
>TRBJ1-3|.|.|TRBV7-2
CASSLGPGVGGNTIYF
TGTGCCAGCAGCTTAGGTCCGGGAGTTGGGGGAAACACCATATATTTT
>TRBJ1-1|.|few|TRBV5-1
CASSLNAENTEAFF
TGCGCCAGCAGCTTGAATGCAGAGAACACTGAAGCTTTCTTT
>TRBJ2-2|TRBD2|.|TRBV7-6
CASSSTSGSGGELFF
TGTGCCAGCAGCTCGACTAGCGGGAGCGGCGGGGAGCTGTTTTTT
>TRBJ2-7|.|few|TRBV18
CASSPGGEQYF
TGTGCCAGCTCACCAGGGGGGGAGCAGTACTTC
>TRBJ2-7|.|.|TRBV11-2
CASSFGNEQYF
TGTGCCAGCAGCTTCGGGAACGAGCAGTACTTC
>TRBJ2-1|.|once|TRBV6-5
CASRPGSDSYNEQFF
TGTGCCAGCCGACCTGGTAGCGATTCCTACAATGAGCAGTTCTTC
>TRBJ2-3|TRBD2|.|TRBV18
CASSPDTSGGPNTQYF
TGTGCCAGCTCACCAGATACTAGCGGGGGACCTAATACGCAGTATTTT
>TRBJ2-7|TRBD1|.|TRBV6-1
CAILRQGSYEQYF
TGTGCCATACTTAGACAGGGCAGCTACGAGCAGTACTTC
>TRBJ2-7|TRBD2|.|TRBV19
CASSPRTSGSSYEQYF
TGTGCCAGTAGTCCAAGGACTAGCGGGTCCTCCTACGAGCAGTACTTC
>TRBJ1-3|.|.|TRBV5-1
CASSLRVRGSSGNTIYF
TGCGCCAGCAGCTTGCGGGTGCGGGGAAGCTCTGGAAACACCATATATTTT
>TRBJ2-5|TRBD1|.|TRBV5-1
CASSLVGQHFQETQYF
TGCGCCAGCAGCTTGGTGGGACAGCACTTTCAAGAGACCCAGTACTTC
>TRBJ1-2|.|.|TRBV5-1
CASSLGPKYGYTF
TGCGCCAGCAGCTTGGGGCCAAAGTATGGCTACACCTTC
>TRBJ2-5|.|.|TRBV6-5
CASSPIGAQETQYF
TGTGCCAGCAGCCCGATAGGGGCCCAGGAGACCCAGTACTTC
>TRBJ2-7|TRBD1|.|TRBV2
CASHRQGEQYF
TGTGCCAGCCATAGACAGGGCGAGCAGTACTTC
>TRBJ2-3|TRBD2|.|TRBV5-1
CASSYSGTSSADTQYF
TGCGCCAGCAGCTACTCCGGGACTAGCTCCGCAGATACGCAGTATTTT
>TRBJ2-1|TRBD1|.|TRBV7-3
CASSYAGTDQDEQFF
TGTGCCAGCAGCTACGCCGGGACAGACCAGGATGAGCAGTTCTTC
>TRBJ1-4|TRBD1|.|TRBV2
CASSRDRVEKLFF
TGTGCCAGCAGCCGGGACAGGGTCGAAAAACTGTTTTTT
>TRBJ2-2|.|.|TRBV7-9
CASSLTGTGELFF
TGTGCCAGCAGCTTAACCGGGACCGGGGAGCTGTTTTTT
>TRBJ2-5|TRBD1|.|TRBV28
CASSYRGAMKETQYF
TGTGCCAGCAGTTACAGGGGGGCCATGAAAGAGACCCAGTACTTC
>TRBJ2-3|TRBD2|.|TRBV7-9
CASCKSGGVFTDTQYF
TGTGCCAGCTGCAAATCCGGGGGGGTCTTCACAGATACGCAGTATTTT
>TRBJ2-5|.|.|TRBV5-1
CASSLTAGQETQYF
TGCGCCAGCAGCCTGACGGCGGGGCAAGAGACCCAGTACTTC
>TRBJ1-4|.|.|TRBV5-1
CASSLVTGADYNEKLFF
TGCGCCAGCAGCTTAGTGACAGGAGCCGATTATAATGAAAAACTGTTTTTT
>TRBJ2-7|TRBD2|.|TRBV4-1
CASSRAFGTSGGWHPYEQYF
TGCGCCAGCAGCCGCGCCTTCGGGACTAGCGGGGGCTGGCACCCCTACGAGCAGTACTTC
>TRBJ1-2|TRBD1|.|TRBV18
CASSRDREVYGYTF
TGTGCCAGCTCACGGGACAGGGAGGTCTATGGCTACACCTTC
>TRBJ2-2|TRBD2|.|TRBV6-6
CASSSGGGGGTGELFF
TGTGCCAGCAGTAGCGGGGGGGGAGGTGGCACCGGGGAGCTGTTTTTT
>TRBJ1-2|.|.|TRBV11-2
CASSLNRDYYGYTF
TGTGCCAGCAGCCTTAACAGGGATTACTATGGCTACACCTTC
>TRBJ2-7|TRBD1|.|TRBV6-1
CASSRQGLEQYF
TGTGCCAGCAGCCGACAGGGGTTAGAGCAGTACTTC
>TRBJ2-2|.|.|TRBV19
CASSILGTPFANTGELFF
TGTGCCAGTAGTATCCTTGGGACACCTTTCGCGAACACCGGGGAGCTGTTTTTT
>TRBJ2-1|TRBD1|.|TRBV7-3
CASSLVRGTYNEQFF
TGTGCCAGCAGCTTAGTCAGGGGGACCTACAATGAGCAGTTCTTC
>TRBJ2-3|.|once|TRBV6-1
CASSEGSPTDTQYF
TGTGCCAGCAGTGAAGGATCCCCAACTGATACGCAGTATTTT
>TRBJ2-7|.|.|TRBV5-6
CASARTSRADEQYF
TGTGCCAGCGCCCGAACCAGCAGGGCTGACGAGCAGTACTTC
>TRBJ2-5|TRBD1|.|TRBV5-8
CASSPHRGRVETQYF
TGTGCCAGCAGCCCTCACAGGGGGCGCGTAGAGACCCAGTACTTC
>TRBJ1-2|TRBD1|.|TRBV10-3
CAISRDRGRALPDYGYTF
TGTGCCATCAGTCGGGACAGGGGGCGCGCACTCCCTGACTATGGCTACACCTTC
>TRBJ2-3|.|.|TRBV11-2
CASRRTGIETDTQYF
TGTGCCAGCAGGCGTACGGGGATAGAGACAGATACGCAGTATTTT
>TRBJ1-5|.|.|TRBV7-2
CASSFRRGSNQPQHF
TGTGCCAGCAGCTTCCGGCGGGGTAGCAATCAGCCCCAGCATTTT
>TRBJ1-1|.|.|TRBV5-1
CASSLGTVSNTEAFF
TGCGCCAGCAGCTTGGGGACAGTGTCCAACACTGAAGCTTTCTTT
>TRBJ2-3|.|.|TRBV4-1
CASSQGYTRRLPDTQYF
TGCGCCAGCAGCCAAGGTTACACTAGGAGGCTCCCCGATACGCAGTATTTT
>TRBJ2-7|TRBD2|.|TRBV9
CASSSSGGGAYEQYF
TGTGCCAGCAGCTCCTCGGGGGGGGGCGCGTACGAGCAGTACTTC
>TRBJ1-1|.|.|TRBV30
CAWSALTEAFF
TGTGCCTGGAGTGCGCTAACTGAAGCTTTCTTT
>TRBJ2-7|.|.|TRBV11-2
CASSYTRDSYEQYF
TGTGCCAGCTCCTATACGCGGGACTCCTACGAGCAGTACTTC
>TRBJ2-1|TRBD2|.|TRBV19
CASTADPTSGRNNEQFF
TGTGCCAGTACCGCCGACCCGACTAGCGGGAGGAACAATGAGCAGTTCTTC
>TRBJ2-7|.|.|TRBV11-2
CASSLEGGRGSSEQYF
TGTGCCAGCAGCTTAGAAGGGGGTCGCGGGAGTTCCGAGCAGTACTTC
>TRBJ2-2|.|.|TRBV4-1
CASSQVLGGTGELFF
TGCGCCAGCAGCCAAGTACTGGGGGGAACCGGGGAGCTGTTTTTT
>TRBJ2-2|.|once|TRBV6-5
CASSYSRLNTGELFF
TGTGCCAGCAGTTACTCGAGGCTGAACACCGGGGAGCTGTTTTTT
>TRBJ2-7|TRBD2|once|TRBV11-2
CASSLDRSEAGEIYEQYF
TGTGCCAGCAGCTTAGATCGTTCAGAGGCGGGGGAGATCTACGAGCAGTACTTC
>TRBJ2-3|TRBD2|.|TRBV6-1
CASSGRTSGSRDTQYF
TGTGCCAGCAGTGGAAGGACTAGCGGGAGTAGAGATACGCAGTATTTT
>TRBJ1-2|.|.|TRBV7-3
CASSPTGGGSYNYGYTF
TGTGCCAGCAGCCCAACGGGTGGCGGATCATATAACTATGGCTACACCTTC
>TRBJ1-1|.|.|TRBV5-1
CASSLDRRAFF
TGCGCCAGCAGCTTGGACAGGCGAGCTTTCTTT
>TRBJ2-5|.|.|TRBV5-1
CASSPTGNQETQYF
TGCGCCAGCAGCCCAACAGGGAACCAAGAGACCCAGTACTTC